This T cell receptor (beta chain) was recorded in a study of blood T cell repertoires in COVID-19. Clones were read by immunoSEQ multiplex PCR, and TCRdb kept only the in-frame ones, dropping some. The data show under 200,000 clones, with about nine tenths seen just once and about 2.3% held by the top ten. Germline V lookup: CDR1 KGHDR, CDR2 SFDVKD. The CDR3 has 15 residues. The V end was cut by 6 bases, the J end by 0 bases, with 11 bases between. This chain joins TRBV24-1 and TRBJ1-5; D possibly corresponds to TRBD1 (5 bases). The source is a man aged 18 to 29 with acute or convalescent COVID-19. Sequences were obtained from peripheral blood. CDR3 in DNA: TGTGCCACCAGTCCCCCGGGGGATAGCAATCAGCCCCAGCATTTT. Its translation is CATSPPGDSNQPQHF.